This TCR beta chain came from a study of Graves' ophthalmopathy and Graves' hyperthyroidism (dated by TCRdb to 2016 to 2019). Regarding the study in general: Peripheral blood was collected at initial diagnosis, prior to any treatment. A discovery set of 100 patients (around 44 ophthalmopathy, just over 55 stable hyperthyroidism) was enrolled to explore V-J signatures distinguishing ophthalmopathy from hyperthyroidism. To tell Graves' ophthalmopathy apart from Graves' hyperthyroidism, and to predict which patients would progress to ophthalmopathy, the study relied on TCR beta repertoire signatures. For independent validation, a separate cohort was made up of around 18 hyperthyroidism patients plus 17 patients who later progressed from hyperthyroidism to ophthalmopathy. In total, some 130 blood samples were TCR-sequenced: fewer than 50 ophthalmopathy, approximately 80 hyperthyroidism and approximately 17 hyperthyroidism-to-ophthalmopathy patients. The 90 to 100 discovery patients were randomly divided into training and test sets at a 7:3 ratio. In about six hyperthyroidism patients, the T-cell repertoires found in thyroid tissue were compared with those found in blood. Once sampling was done, hyperthyroidism patients were given methimazole at a starting dose of 30 mg daily, while ophthalmopathy patients were given high-dose intravenous methylprednisolone.

TCR beta CDR3 regions were amplified from RNA transcripts for repertoire sequencing. HTBI primers and the Qiagen OneStep RT-PCR kit were used in a first-round RT-PCR, which was followed by a second-round multiplex PCR, size selection and purification. Sequencing of the libraries was carried out on an Illumina HiSeq2000 in paired-end mode with 100 bp reads. The paper's processing steps were these. Reads were processed with SOAPnuke, discarding reads with adapters, uncalled bases, mean Phred below 15, or no exact constant-primer or identifier match. High-quality paired reads were merged with COPE v1.2.5. Unique nucleotide sequences were defined as clonotypes and aligned to IMGT TRB V, D and J references using MiTCR v1.1. The analysis was limited to V-J combinations with a frequency above 0.0001, which together covered 99.2% of repertoires. For each V-J combination, a TCR clonal expansion and chaos score was defined as F50 clonal expansion divided by the chaos observed in the TCRdist matrix. Welch's t-statistics and random forest were used to narrow the features down to approximately twelve V-J combinations, which were then fed into a naive Bayes classifier. Thyroid-blood repertoire similarity was quantified with the Morisita-Horn index. TCRdb reanalyzed the raw reads on its own, using fastp at Q25 for trimming and MiXCR for clone calling, and kept in-frame beta chains. One record per CDR3 amino acid sequence lists the most common genes and DNA. V and J calls and clone size were set by TCRdb, not the authors. The sample table shows 620,000 or so distinct CDR3 sequences, and 20% to 25% are seen once. The biggest ten clones account for about 6.6% of the sample.

The germline V gene (reference sequence) specifies PRHDT as CDR1 and FYEKMQ as CDR2. Between the V and J ends, shortened by 6 bases and 6 bases respectively, the junction contains 23 bases. There are 16 amino acids in the CDR3, from cysteine to phenylalanine inclusive. The entry retains the CDR3 DNA only, 48 bases that are in frame from base 1. Stable hyperthyroidism was defined as no progression to ophthalmopathy within 18 months of follow-up. The hyperthyroidism patients were 18 to 65 years old and newly diagnosed, with a disease duration of less than 2 months. Patients with other autoimmune diseases, uncontrolled infections, pregnancy or lactation were excluded from the study. Clinical symptoms, serum thyroxine, TRAb, thyroid ultrasound and orbital computed tomography formed the basis of the diagnosis. PBMCs were isolated from approximately 10 ml of fresh peripheral blood by Ficoll-Paque density gradient centrifugation. Total RNA was extracted with Trizol reagent and quality-checked on an Agilent 2100 Bioanalyzer.

Broad study findings and their caveats: Most expanded thyroid clonotypes with a frequency above 0.001 also appeared in blood, which suggests that blood repertoires may reflect the immune response in the thyroid. The 13-signature model separated ophthalmopathy from stable hyperthyroidism with about 86% sensitivity and about 81% specificity in cross-validation, and 80%/75% in the test set. In validation, the model predicted ophthalmopathy progression with about 71% sensitivity and about 73% specificity; 12 predicted patients were CT-confirmed with GO in a median of approximately 6.5 months. No statistical method was used to set the sample size in advance, and the investigators knew which group each participant was assigned to.

This clonotype occurred many times. The antigen this receptor binds is unknown. Base qualities are missing; no much larger clone stands one base away. This receptor chain uses TRBV13 and TRBJ1-2; the best D guess is TRBD1, with 5 bases matching. Input material: peripheral blood. The receptor was derived from a woman aged 18-29 years with stable Graves' hyperthyroidism. Some clones in this sample may be carry-over from other donors' samples. Donor details come from another sample of the same person, matched by shared clones. The CDR3 is CASRNPPGETADGYTF. The DNA sequence is given as TGTGCCAGCAGAAACCCTCCGGGGGAAACGGCGGATGGCTACACCTTC.